The clone carrying this TCR beta chain turned up a few times. Additional DNA sequences in this sample encode the identical CDR3. If patients had autoimmune disease history or systemic immunosuppression, they were excluded. The sample originates from a study of OX40 agonist ivuxolimab in advanced cancers. Study-level background: Ivuxolimab, which patients received intravenously every 2 weeks, was dosed at 0.01 to 10 mg/kg.

V lost 1 base and J lost 4, with 8 bases in between. Germline V gives CDR1 SGHVS, CDR2 FNYEAQ. The CDR3 is made up of 15 amino acids. The method was immunoSEQ multiplex PCR; TCRdb's version includes in-frame clones alone and lacks a portion of them. The sample has around 19,000 clones, 73% seen once. This chain links TRBV7-6 with TRBJ2-6, with D perhaps assigned TRBD1 or TRBD2 (5 bases each). The sequence was collected from an adult with an advanced solid tumor such as melanoma, head and neck, liver or kidney cancer. The specimen comprised CD4+ or CD8+ T cells sorted from blood, sampled in a trial of the OX40 agonist ivuxolimab. CDR3 in amino acids: CASSLGDGGANVLTF. The CDR3 DNA follows: TGTGCCAGCAGCTTAGGGGACGGAGGGGCCAACGTCCTGACTTTC.